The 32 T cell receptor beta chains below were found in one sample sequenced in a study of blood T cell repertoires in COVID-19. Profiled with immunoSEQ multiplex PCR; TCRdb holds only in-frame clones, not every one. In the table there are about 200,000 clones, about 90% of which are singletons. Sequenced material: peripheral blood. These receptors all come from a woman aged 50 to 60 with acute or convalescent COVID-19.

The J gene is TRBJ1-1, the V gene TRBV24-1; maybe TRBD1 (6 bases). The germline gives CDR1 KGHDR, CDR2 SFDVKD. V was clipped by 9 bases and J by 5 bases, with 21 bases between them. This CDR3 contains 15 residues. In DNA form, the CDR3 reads TGTGCCACCGCCGACGGGACAAAGGGGGAGACTGAAGCTTTCTTT. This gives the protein CATADGTKGETEAFF.

In DNA form, the CDR3 reads TGTGCCAGCAGCTCCGGGACTAGCGGGGGGGCTGGCACAGATACGCAGTATTTT. Translating it yields CASSSGTSGGAGTDTQYF. J is TRBJ2-3 and V is TRBV5-8, with TRBD2 matching over 16 bases. The V gene's germline CDR1 is SGHTS and CDR2 YDEGEE. The CDR3 has 18 amino acids. Trimming cost V 3 bases and J 1 base; bases outside gene matches: 5.

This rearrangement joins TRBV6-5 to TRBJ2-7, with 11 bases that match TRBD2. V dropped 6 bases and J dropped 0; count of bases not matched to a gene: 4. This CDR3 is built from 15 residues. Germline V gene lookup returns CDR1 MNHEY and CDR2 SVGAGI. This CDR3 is CASRVAGGSSYEQYF. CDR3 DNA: TGTGCCAGCAGGGTAGCGGGGGGGAGCTCCTACGAGCAGTACTTC.

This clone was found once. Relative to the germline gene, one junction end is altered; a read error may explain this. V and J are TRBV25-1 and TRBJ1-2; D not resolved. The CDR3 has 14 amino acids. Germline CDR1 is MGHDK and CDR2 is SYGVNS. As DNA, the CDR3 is TGTGCCAGCAGTGAGGAGAGGGCAACACGACCTTCGGCCTTC. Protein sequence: CASSEERATRPSAF.

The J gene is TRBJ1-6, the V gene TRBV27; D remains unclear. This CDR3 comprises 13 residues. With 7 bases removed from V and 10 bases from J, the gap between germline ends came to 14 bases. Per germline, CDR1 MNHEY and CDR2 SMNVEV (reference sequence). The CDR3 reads CASTQRGDSPLHF. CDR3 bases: TGTGCCAGCACCCAAAGAGGTGACTCACCCCTCCACTTT.

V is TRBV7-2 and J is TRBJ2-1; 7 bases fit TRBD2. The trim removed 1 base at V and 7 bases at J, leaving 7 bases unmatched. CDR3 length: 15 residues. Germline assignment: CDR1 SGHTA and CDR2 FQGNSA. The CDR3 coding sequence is TGTGCCAGCAGCTTAGTAGGCGGGAGTTGGAATGAGCAGTTCTTC. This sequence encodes CASSLVGGSWNEQFF.

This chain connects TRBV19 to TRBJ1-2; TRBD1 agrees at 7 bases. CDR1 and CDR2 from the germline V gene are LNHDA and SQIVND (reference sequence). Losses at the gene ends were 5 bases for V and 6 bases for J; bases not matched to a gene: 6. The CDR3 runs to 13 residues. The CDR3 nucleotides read TGTGCCAGTAGTTTTAGAGACAGGGATGGCTACACCTTC. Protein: CASSFRDRDGYTF.

The CDR3 sequence is CASSPQDGDTIYF. The DNA of the CDR3 is TGCGCCAGCAGCCCACAGGATGGGGACACCATATATTTT. The gene calls are TRBV5-1 and TRBJ1-3, with D possibly TRBD1 on 5 matching bases. Germline assignment: CDR1 SGHRS and CDR2 YFSETQ. This CDR3 is 13 amino acids long. The ends were cut back, 4 bases at V and 8 bases at J, with 13 bases in the middle.

The CDR3 nucleotides read TGTGCCACCAGTGATCCGGGACAGGGGGGAAACTCTAACTATGGCTACACCTTC. It specifies CATSDPGQGGNSNYGYTF. The chain joins TRBV24-1 to TRBJ1-2; 11 nucleotides align to TRBD1. V shed 3 bases, J shed 0 bases, and the junction held 8 bases outside the gene matches. CDR1 KGHDR and CDR2 SFDVKD come from the germline V gene. The length of the CDR3 is 18 residues.

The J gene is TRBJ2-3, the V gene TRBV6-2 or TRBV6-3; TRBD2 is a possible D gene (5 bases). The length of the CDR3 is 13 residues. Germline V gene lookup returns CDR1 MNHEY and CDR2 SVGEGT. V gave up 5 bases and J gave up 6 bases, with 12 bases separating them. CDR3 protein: CASSPAGEDTQYF. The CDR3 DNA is TGTGCCAGCAGTCCCGCGGGTGAGGATACGCAGTATTTT.

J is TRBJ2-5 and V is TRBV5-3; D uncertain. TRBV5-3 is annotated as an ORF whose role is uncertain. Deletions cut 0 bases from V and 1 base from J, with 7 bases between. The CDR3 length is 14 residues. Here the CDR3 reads CARSLDFGQETQYF. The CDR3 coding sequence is TGTGCCAGAAGCTTGGACTTCGGCCAAGAGACCCAGTACTTC.

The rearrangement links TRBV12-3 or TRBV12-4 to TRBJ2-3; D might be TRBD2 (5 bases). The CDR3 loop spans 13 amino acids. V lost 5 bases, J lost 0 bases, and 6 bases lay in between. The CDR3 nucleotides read TGTGCCAGCAGTCGGGGAAGCACAGATACGCAGTATTTT. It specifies CASSRGSTDTQYF.

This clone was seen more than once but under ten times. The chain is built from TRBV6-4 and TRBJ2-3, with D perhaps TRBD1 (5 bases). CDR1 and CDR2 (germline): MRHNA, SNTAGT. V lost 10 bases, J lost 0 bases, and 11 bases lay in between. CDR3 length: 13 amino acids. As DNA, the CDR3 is TGTGCCACCTCGGCAGGGAGCACAGATACGCAGTATTTT. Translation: CATSAGSTDTQYF.

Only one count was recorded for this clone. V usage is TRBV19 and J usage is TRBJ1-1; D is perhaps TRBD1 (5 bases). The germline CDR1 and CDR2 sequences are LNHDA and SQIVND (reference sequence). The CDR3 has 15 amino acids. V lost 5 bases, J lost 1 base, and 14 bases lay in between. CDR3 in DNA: TGTGCCAGTAGTTCTTCAGGGCGTGCGAACACTGAAGCTTTCTTT. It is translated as CASSSSGRANTEAFF.

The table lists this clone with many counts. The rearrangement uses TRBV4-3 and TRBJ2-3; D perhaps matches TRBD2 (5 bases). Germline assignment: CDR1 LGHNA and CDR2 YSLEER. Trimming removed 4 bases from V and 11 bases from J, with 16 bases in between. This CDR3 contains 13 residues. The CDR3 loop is CASSPHTSWRQYF. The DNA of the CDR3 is TGCGCCAGCAGCCCCCACACTAGTTGGAGGCAGTATTTT.

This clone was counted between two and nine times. CDR3 bases: TGTGCCAGCAGCTTTAACTCTCCCGGGGAGCTGTTTTTT. It translates to CASSFNSPGELFF. The chain combines TRBV13 with TRBJ2-2; D is unresolved. CDR3 length: 13 residues. The germline V and J ends were trimmed by 3 bases and 6 bases, with 8 bases remaining between them. Looked up from germline, CDR1 is PRHDT and CDR2 is FYEKMQ (reference sequence).

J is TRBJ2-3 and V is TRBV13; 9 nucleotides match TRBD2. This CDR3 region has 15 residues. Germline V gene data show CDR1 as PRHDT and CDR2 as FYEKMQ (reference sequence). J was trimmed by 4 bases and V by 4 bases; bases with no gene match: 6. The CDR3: CASSSGTSFADTQYF. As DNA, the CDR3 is TGTGCCAGCAGCTCAGGGACTAGCTTCGCAGATACGCAGTATTTT.

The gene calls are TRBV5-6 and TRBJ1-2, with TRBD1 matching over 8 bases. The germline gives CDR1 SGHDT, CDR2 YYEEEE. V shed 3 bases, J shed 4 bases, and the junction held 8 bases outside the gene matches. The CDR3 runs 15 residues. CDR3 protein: CASSYRGWSAYGYTF. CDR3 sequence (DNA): TGTGCCAGCAGCTACAGGGGGTGGTCTGCCTATGGCTACACCTTC.

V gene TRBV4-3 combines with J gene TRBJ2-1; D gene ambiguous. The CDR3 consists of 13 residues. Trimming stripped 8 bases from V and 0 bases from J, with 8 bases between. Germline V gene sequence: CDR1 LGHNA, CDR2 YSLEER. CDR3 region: CASGASSYNEQFF. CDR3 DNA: TGCGCCAGCGGAGCGAGCTCCTACAATGAGCAGTTCTTC.

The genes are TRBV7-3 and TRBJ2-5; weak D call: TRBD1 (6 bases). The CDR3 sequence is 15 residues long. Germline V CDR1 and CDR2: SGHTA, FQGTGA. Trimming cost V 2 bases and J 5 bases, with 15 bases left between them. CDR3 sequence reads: CASSLYGGPAETQYF. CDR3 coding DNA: TGTGCCAGCAGCTTATATGGGGGCCCGGCGGAGACCCAGTACTTC.

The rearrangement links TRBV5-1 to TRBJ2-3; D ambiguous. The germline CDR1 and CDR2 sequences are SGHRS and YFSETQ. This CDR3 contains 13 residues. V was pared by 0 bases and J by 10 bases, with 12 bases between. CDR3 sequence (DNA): TGCGCCAGCAGCTTGGAAGAGTCGTCTCCGCAGTATTTT. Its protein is CASSLEESSPQYF.

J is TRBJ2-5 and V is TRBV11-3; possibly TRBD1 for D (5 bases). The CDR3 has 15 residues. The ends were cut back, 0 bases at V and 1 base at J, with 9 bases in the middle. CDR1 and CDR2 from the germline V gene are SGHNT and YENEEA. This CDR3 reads CASSLEGQPQETQYF. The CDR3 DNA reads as TGTGCCAGCAGCTTAGAGGGGCAGCCCCAAGAGACCCAGTACTTC.

In DNA, the CDR3 is TGCGCCAGCAGGCTCGACTGGACAGATACGCAGTATTTT. This encodes CASRLDWTDTQYF. This sequence joins TRBV5-1 and TRBJ2-3; D is undetermined. V lost 5 bases to trimming and J lost 3 bases, with 10 bases between them. The CDR3 loop spans 13 amino acids. Germline CDR1 SGHRS, CDR2 YFSETQ.

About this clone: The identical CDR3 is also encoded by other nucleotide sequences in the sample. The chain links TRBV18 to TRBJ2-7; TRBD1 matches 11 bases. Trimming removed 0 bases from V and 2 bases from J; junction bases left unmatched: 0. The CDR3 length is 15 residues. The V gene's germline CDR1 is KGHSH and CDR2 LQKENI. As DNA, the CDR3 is TGTGCCAGCTCACCACCGGGACAGGGGGCCTACGAGCAGTACTTC. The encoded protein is CASSPPGQGAYEQYF.

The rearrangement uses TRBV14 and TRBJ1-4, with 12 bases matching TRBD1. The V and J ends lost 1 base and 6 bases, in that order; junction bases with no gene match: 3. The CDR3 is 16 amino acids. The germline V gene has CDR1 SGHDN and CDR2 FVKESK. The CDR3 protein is CASSQGGQGAYEKLFF. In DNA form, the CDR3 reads TGTGCCAGCAGCCAAGGGGGACAGGGGGCCTATGAAAAACTGTTTTTT.

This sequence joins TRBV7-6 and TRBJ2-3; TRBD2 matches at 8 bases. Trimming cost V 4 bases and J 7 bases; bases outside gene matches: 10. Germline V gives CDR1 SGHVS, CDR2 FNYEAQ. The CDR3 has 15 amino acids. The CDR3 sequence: CASSSSGGLSYTQYF. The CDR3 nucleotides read TGTGCCAGCAGCTCCAGCGGGGGCCTCTCATATACGCAGTATTTT.

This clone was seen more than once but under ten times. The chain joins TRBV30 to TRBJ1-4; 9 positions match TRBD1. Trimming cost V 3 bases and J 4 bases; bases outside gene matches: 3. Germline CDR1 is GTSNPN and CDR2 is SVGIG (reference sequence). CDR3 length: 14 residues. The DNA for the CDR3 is TGTGCCTGGAGCAAGGACAGGGGTAATGAAAAACTGTTTTTT. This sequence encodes CAWSKDRGNEKLFF.

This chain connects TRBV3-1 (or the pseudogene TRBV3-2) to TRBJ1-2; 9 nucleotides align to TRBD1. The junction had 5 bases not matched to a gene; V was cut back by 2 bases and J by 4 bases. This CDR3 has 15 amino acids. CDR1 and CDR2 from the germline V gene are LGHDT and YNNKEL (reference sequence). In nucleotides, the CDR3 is TGTGCCAGCAGCCAACGGGACAGGGACTCCTATGGCTACACCTTC. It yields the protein CASSQRDRDSYGYTF.

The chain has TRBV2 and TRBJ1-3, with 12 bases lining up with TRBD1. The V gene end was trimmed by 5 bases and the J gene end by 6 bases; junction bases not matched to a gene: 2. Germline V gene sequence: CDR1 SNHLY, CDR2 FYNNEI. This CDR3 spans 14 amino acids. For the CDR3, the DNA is TGTGCCAGCAGTTCGGGACAGGGGGCAAACACCATATATTTT. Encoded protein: CASSSGQGANTIYF.

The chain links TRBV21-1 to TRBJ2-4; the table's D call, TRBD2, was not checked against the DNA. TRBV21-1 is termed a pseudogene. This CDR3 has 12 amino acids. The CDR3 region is CASSEDCAFQYF. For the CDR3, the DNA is TGTGCCAGCAGCGAAGACTGTGCATTTCAGTACTTC.

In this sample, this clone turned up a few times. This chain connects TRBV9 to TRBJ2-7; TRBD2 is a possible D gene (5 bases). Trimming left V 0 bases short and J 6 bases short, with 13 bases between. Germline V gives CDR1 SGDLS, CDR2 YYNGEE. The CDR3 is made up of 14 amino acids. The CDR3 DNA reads TGTGCCAGCAGCGTAGGAGGGAACGCGCTCGAGCAGTACTTC. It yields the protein CASSVGGNALEQYF.

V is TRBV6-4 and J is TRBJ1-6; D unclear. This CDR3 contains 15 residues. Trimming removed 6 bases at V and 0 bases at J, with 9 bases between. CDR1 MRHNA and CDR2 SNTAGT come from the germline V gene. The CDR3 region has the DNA TGTGCCAGCAGGGAGAGAAGCTCCTATAATTCACCCCTCCACTTT. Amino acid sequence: CASRERSSYNSPLHF.